The clone carrying this T cell receptor beta chain was observed a handful of times. Its antigen is still unknown. This entry belongs to a study of vaccination and CD4 T cells after COVID-19. The germline V gene encodes CDR1 SGHTA and CDR2 FQGNSA. Trimming cost V 8 bases and J 6 bases, with 13 bases left between them. CDR3 size: 12 residues. Described treatment: roughly 10-day PBMC culture with coronavirus spike peptide pools or control peptides (ViraFEST assay). The Oncomine TCR Beta short-read assay generated sequence data from the DNA of cultured CD4+ T cells. From the PCR reads, TCRdb called clonotypes with MiXCR, one entry per CDR3 protein. The sample includes 15,000 to 25,000 distinct CDR3 sequences, about 61% of them seen just once.

The chain couples TRBV7-2 to TRBJ1-1; no clear D gene. The sequence was collected from a human donor who had recovered from COVID-19. Sequenced: CD4+ T cells from blood, cultured in vitro. The CDR3 protein is CASSQVFAEAFF. The DNA for the CDR3 is TGTGCCAGCTCCCAGGTTTTCGCTGAAGCTTTCTTT.